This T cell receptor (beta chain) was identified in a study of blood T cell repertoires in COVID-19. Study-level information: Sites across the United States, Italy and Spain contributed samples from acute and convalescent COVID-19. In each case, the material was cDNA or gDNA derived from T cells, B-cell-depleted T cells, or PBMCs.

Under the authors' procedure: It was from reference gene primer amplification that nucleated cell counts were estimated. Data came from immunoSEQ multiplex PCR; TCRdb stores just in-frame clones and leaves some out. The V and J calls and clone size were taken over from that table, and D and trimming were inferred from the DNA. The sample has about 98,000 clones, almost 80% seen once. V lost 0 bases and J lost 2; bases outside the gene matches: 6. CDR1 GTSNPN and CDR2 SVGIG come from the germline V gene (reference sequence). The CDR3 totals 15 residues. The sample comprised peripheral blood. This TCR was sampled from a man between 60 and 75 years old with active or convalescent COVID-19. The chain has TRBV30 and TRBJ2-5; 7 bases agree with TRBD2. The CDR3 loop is CAWSVGLAVQETQYF. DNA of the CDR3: TGTGCCTGGAGTGTAGGCCTAGCGGTACAAGAGACCCAGTACTTC.